This T cell receptor beta chain originates from a study of T cells in Graves' hyperthyroidism and ophthalmopathy. This clonotype was observed many times. Template material for amplifying TCR beta CDR3 regions consisted of RNA transcripts. During a first-round RT-PCR of the TCR CDR3, the HTBI primer set was used. TCRdb recomputed calls from the multiplex PCR reads with MiXCR, one row per CDR3 protein. The table includes about 420,000 distinct CDR3 sequences, 15% to 17% detected once. The TCR originated in a woman aged 18-30 years with Graves' hyperthyroidism. The sequenced sample was blood.

The CDR3 DNA reads as TGTGCCAGCAGTTCCTGGGGACAGGGGGTCTATGGCTACACCTTC. This sequence encodes CASSSWGQGVYGYTF. The chain employs TRBV28 and TRBJ1-2, with TRBD1 matching over 11 bases. This CDR3 is built from 15 residues. The germline V gene has CDR1 MDHEN and CDR2 SYDVKM. The junction had 5 bases not matched to a gene; V was cut back by 4 bases and J by 4 bases.